This T cell receptor beta chain was recovered during a study of T cell clones after liver transplantation (dated by TCRdb to between 2018 and 2021). Looking at the study overall: The samples were obtained from ITN030ST, a randomized trial that attempted immunosuppression withdrawal within 2 years after liver transplantation. Donor-reactive T cell clones were identified by TCRbeta sequencing after a pre-transplant mixed lymphocyte reaction and then tracked in post-transplant blood. Third party-reactive TCRbeta sequences from pre-transplant MLRs were also identified as an antigen-independent comparator for donor-reactive sequences. Of the eight recipients, a few were HCV-positive, while the remaining recipients had been transplanted for non-autoimmune, non-viral indications. Until randomization at 12-24 months post-transplant, subjects were given standard immunosuppression, with no induction therapy. Tolerance was defined as complete immunosuppression withdrawal for at least one year with no rise in liver enzymes beyond twice the upper limit of normal. Blood samples were taken pre-transplant, pre-randomization before withdrawal, and post-randomization after full withdrawal or failed withdrawal. Of the 8 liver transplant recipients making up the studied cohort, 3 were classified as tolerant and 5 as non-tolerant.

To note about this clone: Its binding antigen is unknown. Nothing much larger sits one base from this clone, and base qualities are not available.

The sample's time point, from its label and the paper: pre-transplant. Unstimulated PBMCs, after thawing, were stained for CD3, CD4 and CD8 and then FACS-sorted into CD3+CD4+ and CD3+CD8+ populations. Each of the 8 studied subjects was randomized to immunosuppression withdrawal. The Qiagen DNeasy Blood and Tissue Kit was used for isolation of genomic DNA. On the study overall, not on this receptor specifically: Donor-reactive sequences declined more than third party-reactive ones, suggesting partial antigen-specific deletion unrelated to withdrawal success. Once repertoire turnover was taken into account, donor-reactive detection showed a significant reduction for CD4 in 7 of 8 subjects and for CD8 in 8 of 8. A significant post-transplant decrease in circulating donor-reactive CD4 TCRbeta sequences was observed in most of the 8 subjects, irrespective of tolerance or HCV status. Because allograft tissue specimens were not available, migration of donor-reactive T cells into the graft, rather than deletion, may have occurred. Because of small, heterogeneous patient numbers and non-standardized post-transplant time points, the conclusions were only preliminary. Low numbers of available donor cells limited the measurable donor-reactive repertoire in two subjects.

Using immunoSEQ, frozen genomic DNA was subjected to high-throughput TCRbeta CDR3 sequencing, a process that included PCR amplification, mapping, bias correction and internal controls. The original methods were these. Productive rearrangements were retained, and unique TCRbeta sequences were defined by the CDR3 nucleotide sequence together with the V and J gene. For a sequence to be called donor-reactive, it needed a frequency of at least 0.01% and at least 5-fold expansion in CFSE-low cells compared with unstimulated pre-transplant cells. Minimum frequency thresholds were set for each subject based on the unstimulated sample with the lowest template count, ensuring at least 90% detection power. Jensen-Shannon divergence between the top 1000 TCRbeta sequences post- versus pre-transplant served as the measure of repertoire turnover. Changes in detection of donor-reactive sequences were assessed with two-sided Fisher's exact tests. TCRdb mirrors the immuneACCESS table, restricted to in-frame sequences. Some clones are absent from its copies; in checked studies, under half trace to an unresolved V gene, and the reason for the others is unknown. V and J calls and clone size are copied from that table; D and trimming were computed from the DNA. For this sample there are 20,000 to 30,000 clones; more than 60% appear just once. The ten most abundant clones make up approximately 2.9% of the sample.

The sample was CD4+ T cells from blood, taken before liver transplant. The receptor's source is a human donor who received a liver transplant.

The nucleotides are TGTGCCAGCAGCTTCAAGGGAGGGAGCACTGAAGCTTTCTTT. This codes for CASSFKGGSTEAFF. The chain is encoded by TRBV11-3 joined to TRBJ1-1; the D segment cannot be called with confidence. CDR1 is given as SGHNT and CDR2 as YENEEA, both from the germline V gene. The junction shows trimming of 3 bases on V and 4 bases on J, plus 12 bases between the germline ends. The CDR3, from cysteine to phenylalanine, totals 14 residues. Kept here is only the CDR3 DNA, which spans 42 bases and is read in frame from base 1.